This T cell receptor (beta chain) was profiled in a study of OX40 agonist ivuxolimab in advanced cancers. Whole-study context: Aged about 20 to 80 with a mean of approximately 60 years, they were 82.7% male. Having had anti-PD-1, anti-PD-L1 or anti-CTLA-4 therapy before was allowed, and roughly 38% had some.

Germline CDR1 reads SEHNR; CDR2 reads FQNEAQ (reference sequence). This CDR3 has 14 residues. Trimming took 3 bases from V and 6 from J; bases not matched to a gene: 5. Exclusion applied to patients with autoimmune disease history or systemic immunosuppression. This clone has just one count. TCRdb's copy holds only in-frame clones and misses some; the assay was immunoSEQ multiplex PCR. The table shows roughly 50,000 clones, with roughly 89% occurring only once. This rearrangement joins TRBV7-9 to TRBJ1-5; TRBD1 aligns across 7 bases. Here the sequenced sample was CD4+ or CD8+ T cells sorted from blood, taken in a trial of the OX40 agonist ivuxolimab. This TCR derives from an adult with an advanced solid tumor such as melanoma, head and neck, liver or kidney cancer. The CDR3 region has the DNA TGTGCCAGCAGCTTGGGTACAGGGGCTCAGCCCCAGCATTTT. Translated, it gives CASSLGTGAQPQHF.